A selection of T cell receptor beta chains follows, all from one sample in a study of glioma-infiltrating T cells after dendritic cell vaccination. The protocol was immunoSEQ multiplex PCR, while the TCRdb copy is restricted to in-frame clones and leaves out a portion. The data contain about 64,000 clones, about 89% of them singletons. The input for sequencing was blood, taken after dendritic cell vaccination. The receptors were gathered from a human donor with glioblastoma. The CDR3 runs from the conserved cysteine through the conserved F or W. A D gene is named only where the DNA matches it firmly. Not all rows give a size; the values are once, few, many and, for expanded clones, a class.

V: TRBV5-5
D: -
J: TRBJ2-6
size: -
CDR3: CASSLSGANVLTF
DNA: TGTGCCAGCTCCCTATCTGGGGCCAACGTCCTGACTTTC

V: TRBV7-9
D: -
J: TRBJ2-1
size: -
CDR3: CASSFVNEQFF
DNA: TGTGCCAGCAGCTTCGTGAATGAGCAGTTCTTC

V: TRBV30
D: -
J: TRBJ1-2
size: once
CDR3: CAWSRRGGLGYGYTF
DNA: TGTGCCTGGAGCCGGAGGGGGGGCTTAGGCTATGGCTACACCTTC

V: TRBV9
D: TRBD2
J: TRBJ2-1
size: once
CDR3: CASSVTSGRLDEQFF
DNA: TGTGCCAGCAGCGTAACTAGCGGGAGGTTGGATGAGCAGTTCTTC

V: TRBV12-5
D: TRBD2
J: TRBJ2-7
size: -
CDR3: CASGLAGPRGEQYF
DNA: TGTGCTAGTGGTCTAGCGGGGCCCCGGGGTGAGCAGTACTTC

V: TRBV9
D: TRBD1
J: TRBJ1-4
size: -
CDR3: CASSRSTGGGTNEKLFF
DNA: TGTGCCAGCAGCAGATCGACAGGGGGAGGAACTAATGAAAAACTGTTTTTT

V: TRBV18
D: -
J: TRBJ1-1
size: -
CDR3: CASSPTYRVPNTEAFF
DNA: TGTGCCAGCTCACCAACATACAGGGTACCCAACACTGAAGCTTTCTTT

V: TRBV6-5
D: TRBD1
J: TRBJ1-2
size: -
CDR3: CASRRDRGDYGYTF
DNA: TGTGCCAGCAGAAGGGACAGGGGGGACTATGGCTACACCTTC

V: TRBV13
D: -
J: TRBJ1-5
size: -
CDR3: CASSLRRGGNQPQHF
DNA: TGTGCCAGCAGCTTGCGACGGGGTGGCAATCAGCCCCAGCATTTT

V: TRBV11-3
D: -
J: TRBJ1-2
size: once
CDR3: CASSLDRGLYGYTF
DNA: TGTGCCAGCAGCTTAGACAGGGGTCTATATGGCTACACCTTC

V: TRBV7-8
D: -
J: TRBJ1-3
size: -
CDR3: CASSSGHSTERNTIYF
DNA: TGTGCCAGCAGCTCGGGACACTCTACGGAAAGGAACACCATATATTTT

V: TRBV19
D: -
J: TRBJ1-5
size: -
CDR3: CASSILEFGQPQHF
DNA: TGTGCCAGTAGTATATTAGAGTTCGGTCAGCCCCAGCATTTT

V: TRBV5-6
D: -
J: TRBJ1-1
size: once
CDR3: CASSVGQPRSTEAFF
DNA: TGTGCCAGCAGCGTAGGACAGCCAAGATCCACTGAAGCTTTCTTT

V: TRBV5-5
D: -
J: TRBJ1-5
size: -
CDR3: CASRKDTSFNQPQHF
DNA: TGTGCCAGCAGGAAAGACACCTCGTTCAATCAGCCCCAGCATTTT

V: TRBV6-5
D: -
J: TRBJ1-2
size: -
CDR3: CASSYDPVVSQGSYTF
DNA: TGTGCCAGCAGTTACGACCCGGTGGTCAGCCAGGGGAGCTACACCTTC

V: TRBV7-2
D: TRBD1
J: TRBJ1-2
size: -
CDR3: CASMTGGRLNYGYTF
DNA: TGTGCCAGCATGACAGGGGGCCGACTGAACTATGGCTACACCTTC

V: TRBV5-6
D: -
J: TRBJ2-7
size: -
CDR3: CASSRRASSYEQYF
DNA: TGTGCCAGCAGCCGCAGGGCTAGCTCCTACGAGCAGTACTTC

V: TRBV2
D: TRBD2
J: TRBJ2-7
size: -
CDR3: CASSRRTSGRSSYEQYF
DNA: TGTGCCAGCAGCCGCCGGACTAGCGGAAGGAGCTCCTACGAGCAGTACTTC

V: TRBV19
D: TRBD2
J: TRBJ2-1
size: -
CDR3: CASSRGLANEQFF
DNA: TGTGCCAGTAGTAGGGGACTAGCTAATGAGCAGTTCTTC

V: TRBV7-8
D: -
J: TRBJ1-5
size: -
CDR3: CASSSHREGGEYSNQPQHF
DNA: TGTGCCAGCAGCTCCCACCGGGAGGGCGGAGAATATAGCAATCAGCCCCAGCATTTT

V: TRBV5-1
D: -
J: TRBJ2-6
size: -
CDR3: CASSLVAGATFSGANVLTF
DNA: TGCGCCAGCAGCTTGGTTGCAGGGGCCACATTCTCTGGGGCCAACGTCCTGACTTTC

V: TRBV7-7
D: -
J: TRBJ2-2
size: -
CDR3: CAGGPAGNTGELFF
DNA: TGTGCAGGCGGGCCAGCGGGGAACACCGGGGAGCTGTTTTTT

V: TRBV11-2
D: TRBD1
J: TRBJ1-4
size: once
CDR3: CASSLKTGTVNEKLFF
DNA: TGTGCCAGCAGCTTAAAAACCGGGACAGTAAATGAAAAACTGTTTTTT

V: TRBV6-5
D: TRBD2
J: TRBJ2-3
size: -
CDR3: CASSYSTSDNTQYF
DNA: TGTGCCAGCAGTTACTCAACTAGCGACAATACGCAGTATTTT

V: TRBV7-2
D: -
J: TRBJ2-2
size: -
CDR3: CASSLNTGFTGELFF
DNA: TGTGCCAGCAGCTTAAATACGGGGTTCACCGGGGAGCTGTTTTTT

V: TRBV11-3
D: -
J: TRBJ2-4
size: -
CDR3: CASSFSPGQSKNIQYF
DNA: TGTGCCAGCAGCTTTTCTCCCGGACAGTCCAAAAACATTCAGTACTTC

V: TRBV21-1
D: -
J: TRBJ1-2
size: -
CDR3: CASSKAGTGLNYGYTF
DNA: TGTGCCAGCAGCAAAGCAGGAACAGGGCTTAACTATGGCTACACCTTC

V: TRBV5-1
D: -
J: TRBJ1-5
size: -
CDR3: CASSEGGGNQPQHF
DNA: TGCGCCAGCAGCGAAGGGGGGGGCAATCAGCCCCAGCATTTT

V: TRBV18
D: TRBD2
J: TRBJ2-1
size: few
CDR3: CASSTNPSGSVYEQFF
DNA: TGTGCCAGCTCTACTAACCCTAGCGGGAGTGTCTATGAGCAGTTCTTC

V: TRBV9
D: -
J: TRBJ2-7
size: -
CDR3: CASSVAAGDPEQYF
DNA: TGTGCCAGCAGCGTAGCCGCAGGGGATCCCGAGCAGTACTTC

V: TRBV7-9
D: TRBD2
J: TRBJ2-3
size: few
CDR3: CASSLASGSIKTQYF
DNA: TGTGCCAGCAGCTTAGCTAGCGGGAGTATTAAGACGCAGTATTTT

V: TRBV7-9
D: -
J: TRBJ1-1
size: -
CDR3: CASSSRTPNTETFF
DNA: TGTGCCAGCAGCTCCCGGACACCGAACACTGAAACTTTCTTT

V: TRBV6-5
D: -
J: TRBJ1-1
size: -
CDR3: CASSYYSGGTEAFF
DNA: TGTGCCAGCAGTTACTATTCTGGAGGCACTGAAGCTTTCTTT

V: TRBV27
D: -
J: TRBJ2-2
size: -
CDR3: CASRPSKVTGELFF
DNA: TGTGCCAGTCGCCCCAGTAAAGTTACCGGGGAGCTGTTTTTT

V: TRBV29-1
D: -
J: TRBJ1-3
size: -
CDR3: CSALDPRSGNTIYF
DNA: TGCAGCGCCCTAGACCCCCGGTCGGGAAACACCATATATTTT

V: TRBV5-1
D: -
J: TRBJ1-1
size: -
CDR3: CASSSTGPEAFF
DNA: TGCGCCAGCAGCTCCACAGGGCCTGAAGCTTTCTTT

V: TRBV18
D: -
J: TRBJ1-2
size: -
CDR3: CASSPAGGANYGYTF
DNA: TGTGCCAGCTCACCGGCTGGAGGAGCTAACTATGGCTACACCTTC

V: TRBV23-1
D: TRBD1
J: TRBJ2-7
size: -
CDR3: CASTLDRYEQYF
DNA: TGCGCCAGCACCCTGGACAGGTATGAGCAGTACTTC

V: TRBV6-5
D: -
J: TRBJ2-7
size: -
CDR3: CASSDPAASQYF
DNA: TGTGCCAGCAGTGACCCGGCGGCGTCGCAGTACTTC

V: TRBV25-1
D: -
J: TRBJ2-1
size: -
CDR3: CASRLGTSTTNEQFF
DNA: TGTGCCAGCAGGCTCGGGACATCAACTACCAATGAGCAGTTCTTC

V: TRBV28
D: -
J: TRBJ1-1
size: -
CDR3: CASSLLTRDTEAFF
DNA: TGTGCCAGCAGTTTACTTACCCGGGACACTGAAGCTTTCTTT

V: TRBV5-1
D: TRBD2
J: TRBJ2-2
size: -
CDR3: CASRPPLAGGNANTGELFF
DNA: TGCGCCAGCCGCCCCCCCCTAGCGGGAGGTAACGCGAACACCGGGGAGCTGTTTTTT

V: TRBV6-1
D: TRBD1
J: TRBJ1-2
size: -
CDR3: CASSPQGVYGYTF
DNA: TGTGCCAGCAGTCCACAGGGGGTGTATGGCTACACCTTC

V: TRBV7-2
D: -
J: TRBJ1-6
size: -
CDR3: CASTASAGNSPLHF
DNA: TGTGCCAGCACCGCGAGCGCCGGGAATTCACCCCTCCACTTT

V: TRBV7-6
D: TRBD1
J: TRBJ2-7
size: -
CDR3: CASSLGGQGIYEQYF
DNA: TGTGCCAGCAGCTTGGGGGGACAGGGTATCTACGAGCAGTACTTC

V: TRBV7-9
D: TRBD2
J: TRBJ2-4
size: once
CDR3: CASSLSVGTSGRAKNIQYF
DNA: TGTGCCAGCAGCCTTAGCGTTGGGACTAGCGGGAGGGCCAAAAACATTCAGTACTTC

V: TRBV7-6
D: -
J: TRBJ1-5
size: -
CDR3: CASSRPPRGDSGQISNQPQHF
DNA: TGTGCCAGCAGCCGCCCCCCGCGCGGAGATTCGGGACAAATTAGCAATCAGCCCCAGCATTTT

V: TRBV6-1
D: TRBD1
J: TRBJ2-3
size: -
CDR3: CASSERTGLVDTQYF
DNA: TGTGCCAGCAGTGAAAGGACAGGGCTCGTGGATACGCAGTATTTT

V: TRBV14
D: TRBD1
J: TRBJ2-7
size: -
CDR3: CASSQRGTGIYEQYF
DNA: TGTGCCAGCAGCCAGCGTGGGACAGGGATTTACGAGCAGTACTTC